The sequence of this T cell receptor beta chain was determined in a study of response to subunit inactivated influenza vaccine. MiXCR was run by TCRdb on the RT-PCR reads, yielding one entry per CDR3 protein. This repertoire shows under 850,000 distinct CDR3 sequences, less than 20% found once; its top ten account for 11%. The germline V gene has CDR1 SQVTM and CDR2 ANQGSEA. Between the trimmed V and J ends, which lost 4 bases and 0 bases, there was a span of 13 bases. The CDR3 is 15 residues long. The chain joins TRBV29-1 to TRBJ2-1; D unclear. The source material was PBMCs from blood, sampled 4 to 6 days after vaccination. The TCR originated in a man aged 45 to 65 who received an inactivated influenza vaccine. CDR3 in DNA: TGCAGCGTTGGAGGTAGCCCAAGCTCCTACAATGAGCAGTTCTTC. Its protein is CSVGGSPSSYNEQFF.